This is a list of T cell receptor beta chains from one sample in a study of blood T cell repertoires in COVID-19. Sequencing used immunoSEQ multiplex PCR; TCRdb keeps in-frame clones, though not all of them. This sample has about 170,000 clones, with less than 85% found just once. The material sequenced was PBMCs or T cells enriched from blood (not recorded which). The receptors were sampled from a woman aged 50 to 60 who had recovered from COVID-19. Both conserved end residues are part of each CDR3. A D gene is named only where the DNA matches it firmly. Size tells how often a clone was seen (once, few, many) or the class of an expanded clone, and some rows leave it out.

d_gene	v_gene	abundance	j_gene	CDR3nt	CDR3aa
TRBD2	TRBV29-1	.	TRBJ2-2	TGCAGCGTTGAACCCGACGGGGGGGCTGTCGGGGAGCTGTTTTTT	CSVEPDGGAVGELFF
TRBD1	TRBV12-3/TRBV12-4	.	TRBJ1-1	TGTGCCAGCACCCGACAGGGGGGCACTGAAGCTTTCTTT	CASTRQGGTEAFF
.	TRBV6-5	many	TRBJ2-2	TGTGCCAGCAGTTACCAGGAAACCGGGGAGCTGTTTTTT	CASSYQETGELFF
.	TRBV6-5	.	TRBJ1-2	TGTGCCAGCAGTCCCCTGGGCGGGAATACTAATGGCTACACCTTC	CASSPLGGNTNGYTF
.	TRBV10-3	.	TRBJ1-4	TGTGCCATCAGTGAGTCTGGCGGGGGCATAGGAGAAAAACTGTTTTTT	CAISESGGGIGEKLFF
.	TRBV18	.	TRBJ1-1	TGTGCCAGCTCGCCCCTAGGGGGGGCTGGCACTGAAGCTTTCTTT	CASSPLGGAGTEAFF
.	TRBV9	.	TRBJ1-2	TGTGCCAGCAGCGTGTGGGACACCATTACCTATGGCTACACCTTC	CASSVWDTITYGYTF
TRBD1	TRBV28	.	TRBJ1-4	TGTGCCAGCAGTCCGGACAGGGGTGGGGGTGAAAAACTGTTTTTT	CASSPDRGGGEKLFF
.	TRBV3-1/TRBV3-2	.	TRBJ2-5	TGTGCCAGCAGCCAAGAAGCCGCGGGTCAAGAGACCCAGTACTTC	CASSQEAAGQETQYF
TRBD1	TRBV18	.	TRBJ1-6	TGTGCCAGCTCATCCCGGACAGGGCGAGATTCACCCCTCCACTTT	CASSSRTGRDSPLHF
.	TRBV4-1	.	TRBJ1-2	TGCGCCAGCAGCCAAGACAGGCAGTACTATGGCTACACCTTC	CASSQDRQYYGYTF
TRBD2	TRBV4-3	.	TRBJ2-1	TGCGCCAGCAGCCAAGATCCTAGCGGGAGAGTCTTCTTC	CASSQDPSGRVFF
TRBD1	TRBV5-1	.	TRBJ1-3	TGCGCCAGCAGCTCGACAGGGATCGAAAACACCATATATTTT	CASSSTGIENTIYF
.	TRBV27	.	TRBJ1-5	TGTGCCAGCAGTTTATTCCAGGGGTTTCAGCCCCAGCATTTT	CASSLFQGFQPQHF
.	TRBV28	once	TRBJ1-2	TGTGCCAGCAGTTTCTCTCCTGGGGGGTTGAAGGGAGGCTACACCTTC	CASSFSPGGLKGGYTF
.	TRBV27	once	TRBJ1-5	TGTGCCAGCAGTTGGGGCCTCAATCAGCCCCAGCATTTT	CASSWGLNQPQHF
.	TRBV18	.	TRBJ1-2	TGTGCCAGCTCACCACCGGACACAGACCATACTAACTATGGCTACACCTTC	CASSPPDTDHTNYGYTF
TRBD1	TRBV27	.	TRBJ1-1	TGTGCCAGCAGTATTGGGACAGGAGCCACTGAAGCTTTCTTT	CASSIGTGATEAFF
TRBD1	TRBV2	.	TRBJ1-5	TGTGCCAGCAGTGGGACAGGGGGTGGGGATAGCAATCAGCCCCAGCATTTT	CASSGTGGGDSNQPQHF
.	TRBV6-5	.	TRBJ1-3	TGTGCCAGCCTAGGACACTCTGGAAACACCATATATTTT	CASLGHSGNTIYF
TRBD1	TRBV2	.	TRBJ2-3	TGTGCCAGCACTCGGGACAGGGGCACAGATACGCAGTATTTT	CASTRDRGTDTQYF
TRBD2	TRBV4-1	.	TRBJ2-1	TGCGCCAGCAGCCAAGCGGGAGCGGGGGGCAATGAGCAGTTCTTC	CASSQAGAGGNEQFF
.	TRBV11-2	.	TRBJ1-4	TGTGCCAGCAGCTTAGGGTCCCGGGCGGGTGAAAAACTGTTTTTT	CASSLGSRAGEKLFF
.	TRBV7-9	.	TRBJ1-2	TGTGCCAGCAGCCTGGCGGAGCACTATGGCTACACCTTC	CASSLAEHYGYTF
.	TRBV7-2	.	TRBJ1-2	TGTGCCAGCAGCGTAGACAGGCAGATGTACTATGGCTACACCTTC	CASSVDRQMYYGYTF
TRBD1	TRBV2	once	TRBJ1-3	TGTGCCAGCAGTGGGGGACAGAGCTCTGGAAACACCATATATTTT	CASSGGQSSGNTIYF
.	TRBV29-1	.	TRBJ2-1	TGCAGCGTTTCAGGGTTAGGTGAGCAGTTCTTC	CSVSGLGEQFF
.	TRBV7-8	.	TRBJ1-5	TGTGCCAGCAGCGCGCGGGGGACACTAATTAATCAGCCCCAGCATTTT	CASSARGTLINQPQHF
TRBD2	TRBV4-1	.	TRBJ2-1	TGCGCCAGCAGCCAGGGCCCTACGGGGGGGCTCGGAAGCTCCTACAATGAGCAGTTCTTC	CASSQGPTGGLGSSYNEQFF
.	TRBV9	.	TRBJ1-1	TGTGCCAGCAGCAAACAGGGCATGAACACTGAAGCTTTCTTT	CASSKQGMNTEAFF
.	TRBV5-5	.	TRBJ1-1	TGTGCCAGCAGTGCGGGGGGCACTGAAGCTTTCTTT	CASSAGGTEAFF
.	TRBV14	few	TRBJ1-1	TGTGCCACCTTTAAGAACACTGAAGCTTTCTTT	CATFKNTEAFF
.	TRBV24-1	once	TRBJ1-4	TGTGCCACCAGTGACCCCAGGGAGGGGGATGAAAAACTGTTTTTT	CATSDPREGDEKLFF
TRBD1	TRBV4-1	.	TRBJ1-1	TGCGCCAGCAGCCGAGGGACAGGGGGATTAAAGAACACTGAAGCTTTCTTT	CASSRGTGGLKNTEAFF
TRBD1	TRBV5-1	few	TRBJ1-6	TGCGCCAGCAGCGGGACAGGCGCCTATAATTCACCCCTCCACTTT	CASSGTGAYNSPLHF
TRBD1	TRBV5-8	few	TRBJ1-6	TGTGCCAGCAGCCTATTACCGGACAGGGACGTAAGGAATTCACCCCTCCACTTT	CASSLLPDRDVRNSPLHF
.	TRBV3-1/TRBV3-2	few	TRBJ1-1	TGTGCCAGCAGCCTTGAGATAGCGGACACAAAAGCTTTCTTT	CASSLEIADTKAFF
.	TRBV5-1	.	TRBJ2-3	TGCGCCAGCAGCAGGACTATCGGGGCCGAAAATACAGATACGCAGTATTTT	CASSRTIGAENTDTQYF
TRBD1	TRBV4-2	once	TRBJ1-4	TGTGCCAGCAGCCCCGACAGGGGGAGTGAAAAACTGTTTTTT	CASSPDRGSEKLFF
.	TRBV7-2	.	TRBJ1-4	TGTGCCAGCAGCCCGTCAGGGGTGAGGGAAAAACTGTTTTTT	CASSPSGVREKLFF
TRBD2	TRBV9	many	TRBJ2-5	TGTGCCAGCAGCGCCCGAACGGGACTAGCGGGAGGGGAGACCCAGTACTTC	CASSARTGLAGGETQYF
.	TRBV28	.	TRBJ1-5	TGTGCCAGCAGTTTAGGGGGGGACCCTAGTCAGCCCCAGCATTTT	CASSLGGDPSQPQHF
TRBD1	TRBV2	.	TRBJ1-2	TGTGCCAGCAGGGGACAGGGGGGAATATATGGCTACACCTTC	CASRGQGGIYGYTF
.	TRBV6-2/TRBV6-3	.	TRBJ2-5	TGTGCCAGCAGTTATAAGGCGGGGGCGCGGGAGACCCAGTACTTC	CASSYKAGARETQYF
.	TRBV5-1	.	TRBJ1-3	TGCGCCAGCAGTCTGGCAGGGCCTGGAAACACCATATATTTT	CASSLAGPGNTIYF
TRBD1	TRBV10-3	.	TRBJ1-6	TGTGCCATCAGTGAGTCGGAGGCGGGACAGGGATATTCACCCCTCCACTTT	CAISESEAGQGYSPLHF
TRBD2	TRBV6-4	once	TRBJ2-2	TGTGCCAGCAGTGCCCTAGCGGGGGATAACACCGGGGAGCTGTTTTTT	CASSALAGDNTGELFF
.	TRBV6-4	.	TRBJ1-5	TGTGCCAGCAGTCCTGAGGCGGGCCAGCCCCAGCATTTT	CASSPEAGQPQHF
.	TRBV2	.	TRBJ2-3	TGTGCCAGCAACGCAGCAGGTAATGATACGCAGTATTTT	CASNAAGNDTQYF
.	TRBV6-2/TRBV6-3	.	TRBJ2-4	TGTGCCAGCAGTTCGACGGGAGAAAACATTCAGTACTTC	CASSSTGENIQYF
.	TRBV20-1	once	TRBJ1-1	TGCAGTGCTAGTCCTAACACTGAAGCTTTCTTT	CSASPNTEAFF
.	TRBV19	.	TRBJ2-2	TGTGCCAGTAGTATAGGGGTGAGGGCCGGGGAGCTGTTTTTT	CASSIGVRAGELFF
.	TRBV5-5	.	TRBJ2-1	TGTGCCAGCAGCCGCGGACAGAACACCAACAATGAGCAGTTCTTC	CASSRGQNTNNEQFF
TRBD2	TRBV9	.	TRBJ2-3	TGTGCCAGCAGCGTAGCTAGCGGGGGGTTAGATACGCAGTATTTT	CASSVASGGLDTQYF
TRBD1	TRBV3-1/TRBV3-2	.	TRBJ1-3	TGTGCCAGCAGCACACAACCGGGACAGAGAAACACCATATATTTT	CASSTQPGQRNTIYF
.	TRBV18	.	TRBJ1-3	TGTGCCAGCTCACCTCCCGGGGGCTCTGGAAACACCATATATTTT	CASSPPGGSGNTIYF
.	TRBV12-3/TRBV12-4	.	TRBJ1-5	TGTGCCAGCACCGTTAGCAATCAGCCCCAGCATTTT	CASTVSNQPQHF
.	TRBV7-2	.	TRBJ1-1	TGTGCCAGCAGCTCCTGGACAGCCAATGAAGCTTTCTTT	CASSSWTANEAFF
.	TRBV6-6	.	TRBJ1-5	TGTGCCAGCAGACCCGGGGGGGGCCAGCCCCAGCATTTT	CASRPGGGQPQHF
.	TRBV6-5	.	TRBJ2-2	TGTGCCACCAGCTGGGCTAAGCGGGCCACCGGGGAGCTGTTTTTT	CATSWAKRATGELFF